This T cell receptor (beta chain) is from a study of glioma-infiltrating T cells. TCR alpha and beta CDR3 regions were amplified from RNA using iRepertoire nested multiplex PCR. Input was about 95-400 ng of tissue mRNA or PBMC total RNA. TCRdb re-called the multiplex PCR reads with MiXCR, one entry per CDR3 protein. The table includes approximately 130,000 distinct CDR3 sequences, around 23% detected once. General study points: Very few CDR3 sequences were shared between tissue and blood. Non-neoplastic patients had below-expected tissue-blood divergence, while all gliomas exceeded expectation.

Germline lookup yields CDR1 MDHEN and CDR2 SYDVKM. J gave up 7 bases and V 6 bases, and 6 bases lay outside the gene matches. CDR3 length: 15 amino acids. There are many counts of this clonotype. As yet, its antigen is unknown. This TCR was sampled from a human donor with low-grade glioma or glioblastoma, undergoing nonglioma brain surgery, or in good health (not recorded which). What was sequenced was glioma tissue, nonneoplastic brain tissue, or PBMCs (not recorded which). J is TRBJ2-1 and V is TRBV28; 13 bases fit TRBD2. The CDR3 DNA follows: TGTGCCAGCAGAACCGGGACTAGCGGGGAGAATGAGCAGTTCTTC. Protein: CASRTGTSGENEQFF.